In this sample, the clone carrying this T cell receptor (beta chain) turned up a few times. Its antigen is currently unknown. TCRdb redid the calling of the 5' RACE reads with MiXCR, one entry per CDR3 protein. The table lists roughly 310,000 distinct CDR3 sequences, less than 4.5% of them singletons, with roughly a quarter in the top ten. The source of the sample is a study of T cells after yellow fever vaccination. Study findings and constraints: Most clones from primary vaccination were detected again post-booster (around 96% CD4, more than 85% CD8).

The germline gives CDR1 SQVTM, CDR2 ANQGSEA. There are 14 residues in the CDR3. Trimming took 8 bases from V and 1 from J, leaving 17 bases between them. This specimen consisted of PBMCs, obtained on the day of the yellow fever booster vaccination. This sequence originates from a man younger than 35 who received the YFV17D yellow fever vaccine. V is TRBV29-1 and J is TRBJ1-1, with TRBD1 as a possible D gene (5 bases). The chain's CDR3 is CSSGGGTRNTEAFF. Here the CDR3 DNA reads TGCAGCTCGGGTGGGGGGACGAGGAACACTGAAGCTTTCTTT.